Here is one TCR beta chain with its context. The germline V gene encodes CDR1 ENHRY and CDR2 SYGVKD. This CDR3 has 15 residues. The V gene end was trimmed by 2 bases and the J gene end by 3 bases; junction bases not matched to a gene: 4. Sequencing was performed with immunoSEQ multiplex PCR; in TCRdb, only in-frame clones are kept and a portion is missing. The sample shows approximately 250,000 clones, around 82% of them seen only once. This specimen comes from a study of blood T cell repertoires in COVID-19. Study details: Acute and convalescent COVID-19 samples came from the United States, Italy and Spain.

Specimen: peripheral blood. The V call is TRBV10-3, the J call TRBJ2-7; TRBD2 matches 10 bases. The sequence came from a human donor in a cohort sampled during active COVID-19. The CDR3 sequence: CAISESLAGVYEQYF. CDR3 DNA: TGTGCCATCAGTGAGAGTCTAGCGGGAGTCTACGAGCAGTACTTC.